Below, 28 T cell receptor beta chains from the same sample are listed, as sequenced in a study of cytomegalovirus exposure and HLA in healthy donors. Use of 60 Vbeta and 13 Jbeta primers characterized the PCR. Data came from immunoSEQ multiplex PCR; TCRdb stores just in-frame clones and leaves some out. This table holds around 190,000 clones, almost 80% found once. Sequenced input: PBMCs. The receptors shown here come from a woman aged 18 to 35 in good health and CMV-seronegative.

The V gene is TRBV4-1, the J gene TRBJ2-3; 12 bases map to TRBD2. The ends lost 4 bases at V and 2 bases at J; junction bases unmatched: 1. CDR1 MGHRA and CDR2 YSYEKL come from the germline V gene. The CDR3 length is 15 residues. The CDR3 nucleotides read TGCGCCAGCAGCCCTAGCGGGGGGGTCACAGATACGCAGTATTTT. Translation gives CASSPSGGVTDTQYF.

V gene TRBV9 combines with J gene TRBJ2-7, with D tentatively TRBD2 (7 bases). The CDR3 spans 15 residues. Trimming pared 4 bases from V and 4 bases from J, leaving 18 bases between. Germline V gene data show CDR1 as SGDLS and CDR2 as YYNGEE. CDR3 nucleotides: TGTGCCAGCAGCCAAGGGGGGGACCCGGCTTACGAGCAGTACTTC. It yields the protein CASSQGGDPAYEQYF.

The genes are TRBV6-1 and TRBJ1-2; tentative D call: TRBD1 (6 bases). Germline V gene data show CDR1 as MNHNS and CDR2 as SASEGT. The ends were cut back, 6 bases at V and 8 bases at J, with 22 bases in the middle. The CDR3 contains 15 residues. The DNA for the CDR3 is TGTGCCAGCAGCACCCTACAGGGTCGGAAGGGGGGCTACACCTTC. This sequence encodes CASSTLQGRKGGYTF.

This clone was observed a handful of times. V is TRBV6-5 and J is TRBJ1-5; D is unclear. This CDR3 has 11 amino acids. Trimming removed 2 bases at V and 6 bases at J, with 2 bases between. Looked up from germline, CDR1 is MNHEY and CDR2 is SVGAGI. CDR3 coding DNA: TGTGCCAGCAGTTACCGTCAGCCCCAGCATTTT. Translated, it gives CASSYRQPQHF.

The rearrangement joins TRBV9 to TRBJ2-7; D is uncertain. V was pared by 0 bases and J by 0 bases, with 7 bases between. The CDR3 consists of 14 residues. Germline V lookup: CDR1 SGDLS, CDR2 YYNGEE. CDR3 loop: CASSVEPHSYEQYF. Here the CDR3 DNA reads TGTGCCAGCAGCGTAGAACCACACTCCTACGAGCAGTACTTC.

This clone showed up just once. The chain joins TRBV11-3 to TRBJ2-7, with 8 bases aligning to TRBD1. J lost 3 bases, V lost 0 bases, and 10 bases had no gene match. CDR3 size: 17 residues. From germline, CDR1 is SGHNT and CDR2 YENEEA. In nucleotides, the CDR3 is TGTGCCAGCAGCTTAGACTCCGGACAGGGTGGTATCTACGAGCAGTACTTC. This translates into CASSLDSGQGGIYEQYF.

The V and J genes are TRBV5-5 and TRBJ2-3, with D possibly being TRBD2 (5 bases). The CDR3 is made up of 10 amino acids. Germline lookup yields CDR1 SGHKS and CDR2 YYEKEE (reference sequence). V lost 5 bases and J lost 11, with 9 bases in between. DNA of the CDR3: TGTGCCAGCAGTACCCGGGGGCAGTATTTT. Translated: CASSTRGQYF.

This chain uses TRBV5-4 with TRBJ2-5; the match to TRBD1 covers 9 bases. J lost 4 bases, V lost 2 bases, and 3 bases had no gene match. The CDR3 sequence is 14 residues long. Germline CDR1 SGHNT, CDR2 YYREEE (reference sequence). The CDR3: CASSLGTGRETQYF. CDR3 nucleotides: TGTGCCAGCAGCTTAGGGACAGGGAGAGAGACCCAGTACTTC.

V and J are TRBV10-3 and TRBJ2-1; maybe TRBD2 (6 bases). This CDR3 spans 14 amino acids. CDR1 and CDR2 (germline): ENHRY, SYGVKD. Trimming left V 6 bases short and J 2 bases short, with 11 bases between. The CDR3 protein is CAISEGGTYNEQFF. CDR3 DNA sequence: TGTGCCATCAGCGAGGGAGGAACCTACAATGAGCAGTTCTTC.

In this sample, this clone turned up once. The chain carries TRBV5-1 and TRBJ2-5; 7 bases agree with TRBD2. Trimming removed 0 bases from V and 0 bases from J; junction bases left unmatched: 8. Germline assignment: CDR1 SGHRS and CDR2 YFSETQ. The CDR3 is 17 amino acids. CDR3 coding DNA: TGCGCCAGCAGCTTGGTCGCGGGGGTTTCGTACCAAGAGACCCAGTACTTC. It codes for CASSLVAGVSYQETQYF.

The J gene is TRBJ2-5, the V gene TRBV7-9, with 9 bases aligning to TRBD1. The CDR3 totals 15 residues. Germline CDR1 SEHNR, CDR2 FQNEAQ (reference sequence). The trim removed 4 bases at V and 4 bases at J, leaving 7 bases unmatched. CDR3 bases: TGTGCCAGCAGCTACGAAACAGGGGGCCTAGAGACCCAGTACTTC. Translated: CASSYETGGLETQYF.

On this clone: The sample holds other DNA sequences that translate to the same CDR3. This chain joins TRBV19 and TRBJ1-1; perhaps TRBD1 as D (5 bases). The V and J ends lost 2 bases and 5 bases respectively, with 9 bases between them. The CDR3 is 13 residues long. Germline CDR1 is LNHDA and CDR2 is SQIVND (reference sequence). In DNA form, the CDR3 reads TGTGCCAGTAGTATAACCGGGGGGACTGAAGCTTTCTTT. Translation: CASSITGGTEAFF.

The CDR3 coding sequence is TGTGCCAGCAGCTTGGACGGGGAAGCTTTCTTT. Translated: CASSLDGEAFF. The V call is TRBV5-5, the J call TRBJ1-1, with D unclear. V gave up 0 bases and J gave up 8 bases, with 5 bases separating them. Looked up from germline, CDR1 is SGHKS and CDR2 is YYEKEE (reference sequence). The CDR3 is made up of 11 amino acids. The variable domain in full, with the rest retrieved from reference TRBV5-5 and TRBJ1-1, is DAGVTQSPTHLIKTRGQQVTLRCSPISGHKSVSWYQQVLGQGPQFIFQYYEKEERGRGNFPDRFSARQFPNYSSELNVNALLLGDSALYLCASSLDGEAFFGQGTRLTVV.

V gene TRBV30 combines with J gene TRBJ1-5; TRBD1 might be the D (5 bases). This CDR3 is built from 17 residues. Germline values: CDR1 GTSNPN, CDR2 SVGIG (reference sequence). Trimming took 0 bases from V and 4 from J, leaving 19 bases between them. The CDR3 here is CAWSVRGSGSSNQPQHF. The DNA of the CDR3 is TGTGCCTGGAGTGTACGGGGGAGCGGGTCTTCGAATCAGCCCCAGCATTTT.

This chain joins TRBV6-5 and TRBJ2-1; 8 nucleotides match TRBD1. The germline V gene has CDR1 MNHEY and CDR2 SVGAGI. With V trimmed by 2 bases and J by 4 bases, 4 bases remained unmatched. This CDR3 is built from 15 residues. DNA for the CDR3: TGTGCCAGCAGTTACATGGGACAGGTTTACAATGAGCAGTTCTTC. This translates into CASSYMGQVYNEQFF.

The chain recombines TRBV6-1 with TRBJ2-2, with TRBD2 matching over 7 bases. The CDR3 runs 14 residues. Germline loops: CDR1 MNHNS, CDR2 SASEGT. With V trimmed by 10 bases and J by 8 bases, 13 bases remained unmatched. CDR3 sequence (DNA): TGTGCCACCTGGGGAGGGGCCAACAAAGGGGAGCTGTTTTTT. It yields the protein CATWGGANKGELFF.

This rearrangement joins TRBV19 to TRBJ2-1, with TRBD2 matching over 7 bases. Trimming cost V 4 bases and J 5 bases; bases outside gene matches: 5. The CDR3 has 14 residues. CDR1 and CDR2 (germline): LNHDA, SQIVND (reference sequence). The CDR3 bases are TGTGCCAGTAGTACCGGGACTAATAACAATGAGCAGTTCTTC. The encoded protein is CASSTGTNNNEQFF.

The chain recombines TRBV19 with TRBJ2-2; D gene ambiguous. Trimming shortened V by 0 bases and J by 2 bases, and 13 bases separated the two germline ends. Germline CDR1 and CDR2: LNHDA and SQIVND (reference sequence). This CDR3 is built from 17 residues. The DNA of the CDR3 is TGTGCCAGTAGTATAGATCTTCAGGCGATAAACACCGGGGAGCTGTTTTTT. It yields the protein CASSIDLQAINTGELFF.

This clone was recorded a few times. V is TRBV28 and J is TRBJ1-1; D unresolved. Trimming took off 4 bases at V and 0 bases at J, with 9 bases between the two ends. CDR1 is MDHEN, CDR2 SYDVKM, per germline. The CDR3 is 14 amino acids. DNA of the CDR3: TGTGCCAGCAGTTCACCTCAGATGAACACTGAAGCTTTCTTT. Amino acid sequence: CASSSPQMNTEAFF.

This clone appeared a single time. The chain is built from TRBV5-1 and TRBJ2-5; 8 bases map to TRBD2. V lost 2 bases, J lost 2 bases, and 5 bases stayed unmatched. CDR3 length: 15 amino acids. The germline gives CDR1 SGHRS, CDR2 YFSETQ. The CDR3 DNA reads as TGCGCCAGCAGCTTACCCGGGGGGGGACAAGAGACCCAGTACTTC. This encodes CASSLPGGGQETQYF.

The chain links TRBV7-3 to TRBJ2-7, with 10 bases lining up with TRBD1. The CDR3 is 15 amino acids. Germline V lookup: CDR1 SGHTA, CDR2 FQGTGA. Trimming at V came to 5 bases and at J to 6 bases, leaving 10 bases not matched to a gene. This CDR3 is CASSLKGQGRSEQYF. CDR3 sequence (DNA): TGTGCCAGCAGCCTTAAGGGACAGGGGAGAAGCGAGCAGTACTTC.

This chain joins TRBV25-1 and TRBJ2-5; perhaps TRBD2 as D (6 bases). Germline CDR1 reads MGHDK; CDR2 reads SYGVNS. Trimming cost V 10 bases and J 4 bases, with 19 bases left between them. This CDR3 spans 14 amino acids. This CDR3 reads CATAPSVGRETQYF. CDR3 DNA sequence: TGTGCCACCGCCCCTAGCGTTGGCCGAGAGACCCAGTACTTC.

This sequence joins TRBV6-6 and TRBJ1-5; no firm D call. Per the germline V gene, CDR1 is MNHNY and CDR2 is SVGAGI (reference sequence). The CDR3 is 14 amino acids. V lost 4 bases, J lost 5 bases, and 12 bases lay in between. The CDR3 protein is CASSFAGFDQPQHF. In nucleotides, the CDR3 is TGTGCCAGCAGTTTCGCAGGCTTTGATCAGCCCCAGCATTTT.

The J gene is TRBJ1-1, the V gene TRBV4-1; 7 positions agree with TRBD1. The trim removed 5 bases at V and 1 base at J, leaving 7 bases unmatched. CDR1 is MGHRA, CDR2 YSYEKL, per germline. The CDR3 is 15 amino acids. The CDR3 DNA reads as TGCGCCAGCAGCACAGCTAACAGGGGGAACACTGAAGCTTTCTTT. It specifies CASSTANRGNTEAFF.

V is TRBV18 and J is TRBJ2-7; D uncertain. In germline, CDR1 is KGHSH, CDR2 LQKENI. This CDR3 comprises 15 residues. V lost 2 bases and J lost 0, with 11 bases in between. The CDR3 loop is CASSPRGASSYEQYF. The CDR3 DNA reads TGTGCCAGCTCACCAAGAGGAGCCTCCTCCTACGAGCAGTACTTC.

The V call is TRBV28, the J call TRBJ2-6; D ambiguous. Trimming removed 2 bases at V and 0 bases at J, with 5 bases between. This CDR3 has 15 residues. CDR1 is MDHEN and CDR2 is SYDVKM in the germline V gene. The DNA for the CDR3 is TGTGCCAGCAGTTTAAGCCGCTCTGGGGCCAACGTCCTGACTTTC. Amino acid sequence: CASSLSRSGANVLTF.

The chain has TRBV5-6 and TRBJ1-6, with 8 bases lining up with TRBD1. Germline V gene sequence: CDR1 SGHDT, CDR2 YYEEEE. The trim removed 2 bases at V and 8 bases at J, leaving 9 bases unmatched. The CDR3 extends over 16 amino acids. Here the CDR3 reads CASSLTEQGAYSPLHF. CDR3 nucleotides: TGTGCCAGCAGCTTAACTGAGCAGGGGGCTTATTCACCCCTCCACTTT. The entire variable domain, with the rest obtained from reference TRBV5-6 and TRBJ1-6, is as follows: DAGVTQSPTHLIKTRGQQVTLRCSPKSGHDTVSWYQQALGQGPQFIFQYYEEEERQRGNFPDRFSGHQFPNYSSELNVNALLLGDSALYLCASSLTEQGAYSPLHFGNGTRLTVT.

V is TRBV7-2 and J is TRBJ2-3; 10 positions match TRBD2. Losses at the gene ends were 6 bases for V and 4 bases for J; bases not matched to a gene: 7. In germline, CDR1 is SGHTA, CDR2 FQGNSA. The CDR3 is 15 amino acids. CDR3 loop: CASSYGLAESDTQYF. In DNA, the CDR3 is TGTGCCAGCAGTTACGGACTAGCGGAGTCAGATACGCAGTATTTT.